This is a list of T cell receptor beta chains from one sample in a study of blood T cell repertoires in COVID-19. Produced via immunoSEQ multiplex PCR; TCRdb's table is partial and in-frame only. The data show some 170,000 clones, roughly 87% seen once. Sequenced sample: PBMCs or T cells enriched from blood (not recorded which). These receptors were collected from a human donor with acute COVID-19. The donor label of this sample is uncertain. CDR3s include the opening cysteine and the closing phenylalanine or tryptophan. Each record gives: J gene, D gene, V gene, clone size, CDR3 DNA, CDR3 protein. The D gene is left open where the match is weak. A clone size is listed for some rows: how often the clone was seen (once, few, many), or a class if it is expanded.

J gene: TRBJ2-7; D gene: NA; V gene: TRBV11-3; clone size: NA; CDR3 DNA: TGTGCCAGCAGCTCAGGGGAAGCCGAGCAGTACTTC; CDR3 protein: CASSSGEAEQYF
J gene: TRBJ1-2; D gene: TRBD1; V gene: TRBV12-3/TRBV12-4; clone size: NA; CDR3 DNA: TGTGCCAGCAGTTTCGGACAGGGGCGCGGCTACACCTTC; CDR3 protein: CASSFGQGRGYTF
J gene: TRBJ2-5; D gene: NA; V gene: TRBV2; clone size: once; CDR3 DNA: TGTGCCAGCAGCTATAAAGAGACCCAGTACTTC; CDR3 protein: CASSYKETQYF
J gene: TRBJ2-3; D gene: TRBD2; V gene: TRBV4-2; clone size: few; CDR3 DNA: TGTGCCAGCAGCCATGCCTTAGCGGGGGCCCGCGGAGATACGCAGTATTTT; CDR3 protein: CASSHALAGARGDTQYF
J gene: TRBJ1-3; D gene: NA; V gene: TRBV7-9; clone size: NA; CDR3 DNA: TGTGCCAGCAGCTTAGCAGAAGCAAGCTTCTCTGGAAACACCATATATTTT; CDR3 protein: CASSLAEASFSGNTIYF
J gene: TRBJ2-5; D gene: TRBD2; V gene: TRBV7-9; clone size: NA; CDR3 DNA: TGTGCCAGCAGCACCGGACTAGCGGGAGTAGGTTGGGAGACCCAGTACTTC; CDR3 protein: CASSTGLAGVGWETQYF
J gene: TRBJ1-6; D gene: NA; V gene: TRBV12-3/TRBV12-4; clone size: NA; CDR3 DNA: TGTGCCAGCGGGGGGATTAATTCACCCCTCCACTTT; CDR3 protein: CASGGINSPLHF
J gene: TRBJ1-1; D gene: NA; V gene: TRBV7-9; clone size: NA; CDR3 DNA: TGTGCCAGCAGCCGTACAGGGCTGAACACTGAAGCTTTCTTT; CDR3 protein: CASSRTGLNTEAFF
J gene: TRBJ2-1; D gene: TRBD2; V gene: TRBV24-1; clone size: NA; CDR3 DNA: TGTGCCACCAGTGATTTGAAAAAAAGCACTAGCGGGGGGGAATCTCAGTTCTTC; CDR3 protein: CATSDLKKSTSGGESQFF
J gene: TRBJ1-1; D gene: TRBD1; V gene: TRBV19; clone size: NA; CDR3 DNA: TGTGCCAGTAGTATAGCCGGGACAGGAGGATGGTACACTGAAGCTTTCTTT; CDR3 protein: CASSIAGTGGWYTEAFF
J gene: TRBJ1-1; D gene: NA; V gene: TRBV6-5; clone size: NA; CDR3 DNA: TGTGCCAGCAGTTACGGAGGGGGGGGGAAGACTGAAGCTTTCTTT; CDR3 protein: CASSYGGGGKTEAFF
J gene: TRBJ1-1; D gene: TRBD1; V gene: TRBV25-1; clone size: NA; CDR3 DNA: TGTGCCACTCAGACAGGGAAAACTGAAGCTTTCTTT; CDR3 protein: CATQTGKTEAFF
J gene: TRBJ2-7; D gene: NA; V gene: TRBV2; clone size: NA; CDR3 DNA: TGTGCCAGTGCCCCTACCTACGAGCAGTACTTC; CDR3 protein: CASAPTYEQYF
J gene: TRBJ2-3; D gene: NA; V gene: TRBV7-2; clone size: few; CDR3 DNA: TGTGCCAGCAGCTTACCCCAGGAGGTGCCAGATACGCAGTATTTT; CDR3 protein: CASSLPQEVPDTQYF
J gene: TRBJ2-7; D gene: NA; V gene: TRBV27; clone size: NA; CDR3 DNA: TGTGCCAGCAGTTTATGGAGGGATTACGAGCAGTACTTC; CDR3 protein: CASSLWRDYEQYF
J gene: TRBJ1-4; D gene: NA; V gene: TRBV7-3; clone size: NA; CDR3 DNA: TGTGCCAGCAGCTTAGGGTGGGGCGAAAAACTGTTTTTT; CDR3 protein: CASSLGWGEKLFF
J gene: TRBJ1-3; D gene: TRBD1; V gene: TRBV6-5; clone size: NA; CDR3 DNA: TGTGCCAGCCGGGACAGGGGGGCCTCTGGAAACACCATATATTTT; CDR3 protein: CASRDRGASGNTIYF
J gene: TRBJ2-1; D gene: TRBD2; V gene: TRBV7-2; clone size: NA; CDR3 DNA: TGTGCCAGCAGCTTAGATGTTAGCGGGGGATACTACAATGAGCAGTTCTTC; CDR3 protein: CASSLDVSGGYYNEQFF
J gene: TRBJ2-5; D gene: NA; V gene: TRBV5-1; clone size: NA; CDR3 DNA: TGCGCCAGCAGCTTGGGACAGCTCCAAACTCTCCAAGAGACCCAGTACTTC; CDR3 protein: CASSLGQLQTLQETQYF
J gene: TRBJ2-1; D gene: TRBD1; V gene: TRBV19; clone size: NA; CDR3 DNA: TGTGCCAGTAGTAAGGGAGACAGGGACATAGAATCCTACAATGAGCAGTTCTTC; CDR3 protein: CASSKGDRDIESYNEQFF